These T cell receptor beta chains were read from a single sample in a study of CD8 T cells in Susac syndrome. In TCRdb, the immunoSEQ multiplex PCR reads were re-called with MiXCR into one record per CDR3 protein. The table has about 190,000 distinct CDR3 sequences, approximately 96% seen once. Sequenced material: CD4+ T cells from PBMCs. All receptors derive from a human donor with Susac syndrome. CDR3s include the opening cysteine and the closing phenylalanine or tryptophan. The D gene is left open where the match is weak. Part of the rows lack a size; the others show once, few, many or a class for expanded clones.

TRBV7-3	TRBJ1-1	-	-	CASSLNENTEAFF	TGTGCCAGCAGCTTAAATGAGAACACTGAAGCTTTCTTT
TRBV12-3/TRBV12-4	TRBJ2-1	-	TRBD1	CASSPRDRVGQFF	TGTGCCAGCAGTCCACGCGACAGGGTGGGACAGTTCTTC
TRBV9	TRBJ1-5	-	-	CASSVARQVCNQPQHF	TGTGCCAGCAGCGTAGCCCGGCAGGTCTGCAATCAGCCCCAGCATTTT
TRBV5-1	TRBJ2-5	-	TRBD2	CASSLGTIQETQYF	TGCGCCAGCAGCCTTGGGACTATACAAGAGACCCAGTACTTC
TRBV15	TRBJ1-1	-	-	CATSRGAENTEAFF	TGTGCCACCAGCAGAGGGGCGGAGAACACTGAAGCTTTCTTT
TRBV7-2	TRBJ1-6	-	-	CASSLDAGVNSPLHF	TGTGCCAGCAGCTTAGATGCAGGGGTGAATTCACCCCTCCACTTT
TRBV20-1	TRBJ2-2	-	TRBD1	CSARGRTGGTGELFF	TGCAGTGCTAGAGGCCGGACAGGGGGCACCGGGGAGCTGTTTTTT
TRBV28	TRBJ2-5	-	-	CASSLLQGARTQYF	TGTGCCAGCAGTTTATTACAGGGTGCTAGGACCCAGTACTTC
TRBV30	TRBJ2-3	-	-	CAWKNKDLGNTQYF	TGTGCCTGGAAGAACAAAGACCTCGGGAATACGCAGTATTTT
TRBV20-1	TRBJ1-4	-	-	CSAPGGTAEKLFF	TGCAGTGCTCCGGGGGGGACGGCTGAAAAACTGTTTTTT
TRBV14	TRBJ2-2	-	TRBD2	CASSVRLPSGGYPGELFF	TGTGCCAGCAGCGTACGACTCCCCAGCGGGGGGTATCCCGGGGAGCTGTTTTTT
TRBV30	TRBJ1-3	-	-	CAWSRGQYGNTIYF	TGTGCCTGGAGTCGGGGGCAGTATGGAAACACCATATATTTT
TRBV5-1	TRBJ2-2	once	-	CASTPSHTGELFF	TGCGCCAGCACCCCATCCCACACCGGGGAGCTGTTTTTT
TRBV7-2	TRBJ2-5	few	TRBD2	CASSLGLYQETQYF	TGTGCCAGCAGCTTGGGACTATACCAAGAGACCCAGTACTTC
TRBV2	TRBJ2-2	-	-	CASRRTGTGELFF	TGTGCCAGCAGGAGGACGGGCACCGGGGAGCTGTTTTTT
TRBV12-3/TRBV12-4	TRBJ2-1	-	-	CASTQDWGEQFF	TGTGCCAGCACCCAAGACTGGGGAGAGCAGTTCTTC
TRBV12-3/TRBV12-4	TRBJ2-3	-	TRBD2	CASRRGGETDTQYF	TGTGCCAGCCGACGGGGGGGCGAAACAGATACGCAGTATTTT
TRBV3-1	TRBJ2-1	-	-	CASSQSREQFF	TGTGCCAGCAGCCAATCTCGGGAGCAGTTCTTC
TRBV30	TRBJ2-2	-	TRBD2	CAWSTQAGGAWTGELFF	TGTGCCTGGAGTACCCAGGCGGGGGGGGCCTGGACCGGGGAGCTGTTTTTT
TRBV12-3/TRBV12-4	TRBJ1-2	-	-	CASSGRGPALYGYTF	TGTGCCAGCAGTGGCCGGGGTCCCGCCCTCTATGGCTACACCTTC
TRBV6-5	TRBJ2-7	once	-	CASSYSTKGAYEQYF	TGTGCCAGCAGTTACTCGACTAAGGGTGCCTACGAGCAGTACTTC
TRBV5-4	TRBJ1-3	-	TRBD1	CASSLGQGGPGNTIYF	TGTGCCAGCAGCTTGGGACAGGGAGGTCCTGGAAACACCATATATTTT
TRBV24-1	TRBJ2-5	-	TRBD1	CATSDRGNQETQYF	TGTGCCACCTCGGACAGGGGGAATCAAGAGACCCAGTACTTC
TRBV10-3	TRBJ2-7	once	TRBD2	CAISESPGLAGEPYEQYF	TGTGCCATCAGTGAGTCACCGGGACTAGCGGGGGAACCCTACGAGCAGTACTTC
TRBV2	TRBJ2-4	-	TRBD1	CASSDPTRGGLVKNIQYF	TGTGCCAGCAGTGACCCCACTAGAGGGGGCCTTGTCAAAAACATTCAGTACTTC
TRBV29-1	TRBJ2-3	few	TRBD2	CSSYGVAGSTDTQYF	TGCAGCTCGTATGGCGTAGCGGGTAGCACAGATACGCAGTATTTT
TRBV12-3/TRBV12-4	TRBJ1-2	-	-	CASSLAGSDNYGYTF	TGTGCCAGCAGTTTAGCGGGGTCAGACAACTATGGCTACACCTTC
TRBV30	TRBJ2-7	-	TRBD1	CAWSGRQGPPYEQYF	TGTGCCTGGAGTGGCCGACAGGGGCCGCCTTACGAGCAGTACTTC
TRBV11-2	TRBJ2-5	-	TRBD1	CATKGAGETQYF	TGTGCCACGAAGGGGGCTGGGGAGACCCAGTACTTC
TRBV19	TRBJ2-1	few	-	CASSIDPFTTGSDNEQFF	TGTGCCAGTAGTATAGACCCCTTCACAACGGGGAGCGACAATGAGCAGTTCTTC
TRBV28	TRBJ2-7	-	-	CASSPRDTSRHEQYF	TGTGCCAGCAGTCCCCGGGACACCAGCCGCCACGAGCAGTACTTC
TRBV3-1	TRBJ2-7	-	TRBD2	CASSQAPGGSYEQYF	TGTGCCAGCAGCCAAGCGCCGGGGGGTTCCTACGAGCAGTACTTC
TRBV20-1	TRBJ2-5	-	-	CSASKDRETQYF	TGCAGTGCTAGTAAGGATCGGGAGACCCAGTACTTC
TRBV6-4	TRBJ1-6	-	-	CASSDRASLGSPLHF	TGTGCCAGCAGTGACCGGGCCTCTCTTGGTTCACCCCTCCACTTT
TRBV30	TRBJ1-4	-	-	CAWPLLRGTWEKLFF	TGTGCCTGGCCACTTCTTCGGGGGACTTGGGAAAAACTGTTTTTT
TRBV6-6	TRBJ1-2	-	-	CASSYGSELGYTF	TGTGCCAGCAGTTACGGTTCGGAATTAGGCTACACCTTC
TRBV6-2/TRBV6-3	TRBJ2-7	-	-	CASSEPIYEQYF	TGTGCCAGCAGTGAACCGATCTACGAGCAGTACTTC
TRBV10-2	TRBJ2-7	-	-	CASSVDSEQYF	TGCGCCAGCAGTGTGGATTCCGAGCAGTACTTC
TRBV5-1	TRBJ2-3	-	-	CASSLDVPGTDTQYF	TGCGCCAGCAGCTTGGATGTGCCAGGCACAGATACGCAGTATTTT
TRBV12-3/TRBV12-4	TRBJ1-2	-	TRBD1	CASTSGTGGYGYTF	TGTGCCAGCACCTCCGGGACAGGGGGCTATGGCTACACCTTC
TRBV12-3/TRBV12-4	TRBJ1-6	-	-	CASRRTFTGVNSPLHF	TGTGCCAGCAGACGCACCTTTACAGGTGTGAATTCACCCCTCCACTTT
TRBV20-1	TRBJ1-5	-	-	CSARETNQPQHF	TGCAGTGCTAGGGAAACCAATCAGCCCCAGCATTTT
TRBV4-3	TRBJ1-1	-	-	CASSQGGYGDTEAFF	TGCGCCAGCAGCCAAGGGGGCTATGGTGACACTGAAGCTTTCTTT
TRBV7-9	TRBJ2-2	-	-	CASSLFQNTGELFF	TGTGCCAGCAGCTTGTTTCAGAACACCGGGGAGCTGTTTTTT
TRBV12-3/TRBV12-4	TRBJ1-1	-	-	CATRTAVLNTEAFF	TGTGCCACCCGGACAGCTGTTCTCAACACTGAAGCTTTCTTT
TRBV11-1	TRBJ2-1	once	-	CASLRGGNYNEQFF	TGTGCCAGCCTTAGGGGGGGGAACTACAATGAGCAGTTCTTC
TRBV12-5	TRBJ2-7	-	TRBD1	CASGTGTGDEQYF	TGTGCTAGTGGTACCGGGACAGGGGACGAGCAGTACTTC
TRBV20-1	TRBJ2-1	-	-	CSATPNTDEQFF	TGCAGTGCTACCCCGAATACCGATGAGCAGTTCTTC
TRBV5-4	TRBJ1-2	-	TRBD1	CASSLARQGNYGYTF	TGTGCCAGCAGCTTGGCGAGACAGGGGAACTATGGCTACACCTTC
TRBV15	TRBJ2-3	-	TRBD2	CATSRDRAGAGDTQYF	TGTGCCACCAGCAGAGATAGAGCGGGGGCGGGAGATACGCAGTATTTT
TRBV30	TRBJ1-5	-	-	CAWEQGSNQPQHF	TGTGCCTGGGAACAGGGATCCAATCAGCCCCAGCATTTT
TRBV30	TRBJ1-1	once	-	CAWSVADEAFF	TGTGCCTGGAGTGTGGCAGATGAAGCTTTCTTT